This passage covers 10 T cell receptor beta chains from one sample sequenced in a study of T cell changes during pregnancy in multiple sclerosis. Assay used: immunoSEQ multiplex PCR; TCRdb lists only in-frame clones, some missing. This table holds some 54,000 clones, 90% to 95% found once. The specimen was peripheral blood, collected after pregnancy. These receptors were taken from a female donor with multiple sclerosis, enrolled in a pregnancy study.

The V and J genes are TRBV7-2 and TRBJ2-1; D is unclear. Germline-derived CDR1 and CDR2 are SGHTA and FQGNSA. The CDR3 sequence is 15 residues long. V lost 1 base and J 2 bases, leaving 9 bases between the germline ends. The CDR3 is CASSLDPVPYNEQFF. The CDR3 DNA reads as TGTGCCAGCAGCTTAGATCCCGTTCCCTACAATGAGCAGTTCTTC.

The chain has TRBV29-1 and TRBJ1-2; 8 bases agree with TRBD1. Germline CDR1 reads SQVTM; CDR2 reads ANQGSEA. Trimming cost V 6 bases and J 1 base; bases outside gene matches: 10. The CDR3 is made up of 15 amino acids. The DNA for the CDR3 is TGCAGCGTCGACACAGGGGGATCGGTTAACTATGGCTACACCTTC. Translating gives CSVDTGGSVNYGYTF. Full variable domain (remainder filled in from reference TRBV29-1 and TRBJ1-2): SAVISQKPSRDICQRGTSLTIQCQVDSQVTMMFWYRQQPGQSLTLIATANQGSEATYESGFVIDKFPISRPNLTFSTLTVSNMSPEDSSIYLCSVDTGGSVNYGYTFGSGTRLTVV.

This chain links TRBV9 with TRBJ1-3, with D uncertain. The CDR3 has 14 residues. Trimming removed 4 bases from V and 4 bases from J, with 12 bases in between. Germline CDR1 SGDLS, CDR2 YYNGEE. CDR3 amino acids: CASSSAGWGNTIYF. The CDR3 DNA reads TGTGCCAGCAGCTCGGCGGGGTGGGGAAACACCATATATTTT.

The J gene is TRBJ1-1, the V gene TRBV11-3; 7 nucleotides match TRBD1. The CDR3 totals 15 residues. J was trimmed by 1 base and V by 5 bases; bases with no gene match: 7. CDR1 and CDR2 (germline): SGHNT, YENEEA. The CDR3 reads CASSPRTGGNTEAFF. The CDR3 DNA sequence: TGTGCCAGCAGCCCCCGGACAGGCGGGAACACTGAAGCTTTCTTT.

The rearrangement links TRBV27 to TRBJ2-4; 7 positions agree with TRBD1. CDR1 is MNHEY and CDR2 is SMNVEV in the germline V gene (reference sequence). The CDR3 is 16 residues long. Germline trimming cut 0 bases from V and 0 bases from J; bases unmatched to any gene: 2. CDR3 nucleotides: TGTGCCAGCAGTTTATCACAGGGGATAGCCAAAAACATTCAGTACTTC. It encodes CASSLSQGIAKNIQYF.

The chain recombines TRBV4-1 with TRBJ2-7; 12 nucleotides line up with TRBD2. The CDR3 loop spans 15 amino acids. Per the germline V gene, CDR1 is MGHRA and CDR2 is YSYEKL. The ends lost 4 bases at V and 5 bases at J; junction bases unmatched: 6. The CDR3 DNA sequence: TGCGCCAGCAGCCTTCGGACTAGCGGGATTGACGAGCAGTACTTC. It codes for CASSLRTSGIDEQYF.

The chain couples TRBV2 to TRBJ1-1, with 12 bases matching TRBD1. Trimming at V came to 3 bases and at J to 6 bases, leaving 2 bases not matched to a gene. The CDR3 loop spans 14 amino acids. Germline values: CDR1 SNHLY, CDR2 FYNNEI. The CDR3 nucleotides read TGTGCCAGCAGTGAGGGACAGGGGGCCGCTGAAGCTTTCTTT. It encodes CASSEGQGAAEAFF.

J is TRBJ2-5 and V is TRBV9; D might be TRBD1 (5 bases). The CDR3 sequence is 14 residues long. Trimming took off 0 bases at V and 1 base at J, with 7 bases between the two ends. From germline, CDR1 is SGDLS and CDR2 YYNGEE. CDR3: CASSVEDIQETQYF. The CDR3 nucleotides are TGTGCCAGCAGCGTAGAGGACATCCAAGAGACCCAGTACTTC. Together with reference TRBV9 and TRBJ2-5, the CDR3 gives the full variable domain: DSGVTQTPKHLITATGQRVTLRCSPRSGDLSVYWYQQSLDQGLQFLIQYYNGEERAKGNILERFSAQQFPDLHSELNLSSLELGDSALYFCASSVEDIQETQYFGPGTRLLVL.

The CDR3 region is CATSRQVGNTEAFF. DNA of the CDR3: TGTGCCACCAGCAGACAGGTGGGGAACACTGAAGCTTTCTTT. J is TRBJ1-1 and V is TRBV15; D unresolved. In germline, CDR1 is LNHNV, CDR2 YYDKDF (reference sequence). The CDR3 length is 14 residues. With 2 bases removed from V and 1 base from J, the gap between germline ends came to 8 bases.

This clone occurred once. The chain uses TRBV27 and TRBJ1-2; TRBD1 matches 8 bases. Germline V gene sequence: CDR1 MNHEY, CDR2 SMNVEV (reference sequence). This CDR3 spans 15 amino acids. Trimming cost V 6 bases and J 0 bases; bases outside gene matches: 6. The CDR3 loop reads CASRPDRGPNYGYTF. CDR3 nucleotide sequence: TGTGCCAGCAGACCCGACAGGGGACCTAACTATGGCTACACCTTC.